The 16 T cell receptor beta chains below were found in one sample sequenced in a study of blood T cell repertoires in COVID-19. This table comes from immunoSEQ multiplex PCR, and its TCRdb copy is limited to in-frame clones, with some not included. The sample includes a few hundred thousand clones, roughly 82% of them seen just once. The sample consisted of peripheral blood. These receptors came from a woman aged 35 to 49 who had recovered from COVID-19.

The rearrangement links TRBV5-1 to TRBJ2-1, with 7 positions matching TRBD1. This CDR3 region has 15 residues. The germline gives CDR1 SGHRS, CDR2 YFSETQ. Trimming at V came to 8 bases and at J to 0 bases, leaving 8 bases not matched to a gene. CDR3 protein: CASRTGESSYNEQFF. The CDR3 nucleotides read TGCGCCAGTCGTACAGGGGAAAGCTCCTACAATGAGCAGTTCTTC. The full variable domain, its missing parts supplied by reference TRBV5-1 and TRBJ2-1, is KAGVTQTPRYLIKTRGQQVTLSCSPISGHRSVSWYQQTPGQGLQFLFEYFSETQRNKGNFPGRFSGRQFSNSRSEMNVSTLELGDSALYLCASRTGESSYNEQFFGPGTRLTVL.

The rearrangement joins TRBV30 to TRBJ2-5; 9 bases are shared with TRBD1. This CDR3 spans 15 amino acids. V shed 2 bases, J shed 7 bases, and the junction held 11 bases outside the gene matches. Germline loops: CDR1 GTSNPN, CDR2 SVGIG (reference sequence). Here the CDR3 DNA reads TGTGCCTGGAGTCCCCCGGACAGGGGTCATTCGACCCAGTACTTC. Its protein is CAWSPPDRGHSTQYF.

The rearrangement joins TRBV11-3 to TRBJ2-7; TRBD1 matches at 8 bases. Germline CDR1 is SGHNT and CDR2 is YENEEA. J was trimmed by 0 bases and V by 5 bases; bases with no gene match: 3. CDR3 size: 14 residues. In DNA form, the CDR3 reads TGTGCCAGCAGCGACAGGGGCGGCTCCTACGAGCAGTACTTC. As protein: CASSDRGGSYEQYF.

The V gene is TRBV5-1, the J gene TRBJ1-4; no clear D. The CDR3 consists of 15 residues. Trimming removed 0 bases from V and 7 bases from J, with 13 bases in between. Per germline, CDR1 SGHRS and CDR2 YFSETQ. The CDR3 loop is CASSLATSSGEKLFF. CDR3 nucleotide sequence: TGCGCCAGCAGCTTGGCAACATCCTCAGGTGAAAAACTGTTTTTT. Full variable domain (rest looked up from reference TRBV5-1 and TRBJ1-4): KAGVTQTPRYLIKTRGQQVTLSCSPISGHRSVSWYQQTPGQGLQFLFEYFSETQRNKGNFPGRFSGRQFSNSRSEMNVSTLELGDSALYLCASSLATSSGEKLFFGSGTQLSVL.

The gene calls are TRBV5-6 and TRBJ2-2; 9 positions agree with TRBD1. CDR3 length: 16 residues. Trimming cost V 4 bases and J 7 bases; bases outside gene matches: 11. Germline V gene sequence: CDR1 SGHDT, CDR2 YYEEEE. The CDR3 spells CASSINPGTGFGELFF. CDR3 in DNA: TGTGCCAGCAGCATAAATCCCGGGACAGGGTTCGGGGAGCTGTTTTTT.

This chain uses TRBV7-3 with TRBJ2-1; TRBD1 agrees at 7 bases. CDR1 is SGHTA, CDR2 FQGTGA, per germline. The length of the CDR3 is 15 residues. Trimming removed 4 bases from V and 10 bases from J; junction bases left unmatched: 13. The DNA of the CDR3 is TGTGCCAGCAGCTCTTCCGACAGGGAAGGGCACGAGCAGTTCTTC. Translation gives CASSSSDREGHEQFF. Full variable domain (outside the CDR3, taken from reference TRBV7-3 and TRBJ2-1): GAGVSQTPSNKVTEKGKYVELRCDPISGHTALYWYRQSLGQGPEFLIYFQGTGAADDSGLPNDRFFAVRPEGSVSTLKIQRTERGDSAVYLCASSSSDREGHEQFFGPGTRLTVL.

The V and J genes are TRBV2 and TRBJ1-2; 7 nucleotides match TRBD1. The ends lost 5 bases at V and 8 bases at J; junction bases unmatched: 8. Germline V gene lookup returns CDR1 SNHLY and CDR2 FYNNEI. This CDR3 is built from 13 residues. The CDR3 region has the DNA TGTGCCAGCAGTTACACAGGGGAAAGAGGCTACACCTTC. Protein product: CASSYTGERGYTF.

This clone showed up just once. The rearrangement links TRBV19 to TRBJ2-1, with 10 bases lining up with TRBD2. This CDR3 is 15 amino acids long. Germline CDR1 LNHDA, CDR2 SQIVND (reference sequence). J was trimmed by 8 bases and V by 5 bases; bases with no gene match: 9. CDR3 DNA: TGTGCCAGTAGTCCCCCAGCGGGGGGGCCGCATGAGCAGTTCTTC. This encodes CASSPPAGGPHEQFF. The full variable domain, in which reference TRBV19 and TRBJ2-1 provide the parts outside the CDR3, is DGGITQSPKYLFRKEGQNVTLSCEQNLNHDAMYWYRQDPGQGLRLIYYSQIVNDFQKGDIAEGYSVSREKKESFPLTVTSAQKNPTAFYLCASSPPAGGPHEQFFGPGTRLTVL.

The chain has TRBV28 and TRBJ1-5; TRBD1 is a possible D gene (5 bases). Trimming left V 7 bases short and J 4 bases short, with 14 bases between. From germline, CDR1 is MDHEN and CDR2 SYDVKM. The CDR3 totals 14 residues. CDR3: CASTMGGDNQPQHF. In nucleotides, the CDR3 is TGTGCCAGCACCATGGGGGGAGATAATCAGCCCCAGCATTTT.

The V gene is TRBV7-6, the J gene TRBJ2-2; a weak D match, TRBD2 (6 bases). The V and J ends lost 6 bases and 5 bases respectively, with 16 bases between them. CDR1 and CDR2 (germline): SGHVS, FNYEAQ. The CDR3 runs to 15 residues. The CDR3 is CASSKEGSGTGELFF. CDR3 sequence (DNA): TGTGCCAGCAGTAAGGAGGGGTCGGGGACCGGGGAGCTGTTTTTT. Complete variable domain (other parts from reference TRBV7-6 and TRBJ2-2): GAGVSQSPRYKVTKRGQDVALRCDPISGHVSLYWYRQALGQGPEFLTYFNYEAQQDKSGLPNDRFSAERPEGSISTLTIQRTEQRDSAMYRCASSKEGSGTGELFFGEGSRLTVL.

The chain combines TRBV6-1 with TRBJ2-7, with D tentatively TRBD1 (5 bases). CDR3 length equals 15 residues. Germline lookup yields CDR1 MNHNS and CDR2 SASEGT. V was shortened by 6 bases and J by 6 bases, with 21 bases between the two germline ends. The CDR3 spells CASSHRIDRPLEQYF. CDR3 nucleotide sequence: TGTGCCAGCAGCCATAGAATCGACAGACCCCTCGAGCAGTACTTC.

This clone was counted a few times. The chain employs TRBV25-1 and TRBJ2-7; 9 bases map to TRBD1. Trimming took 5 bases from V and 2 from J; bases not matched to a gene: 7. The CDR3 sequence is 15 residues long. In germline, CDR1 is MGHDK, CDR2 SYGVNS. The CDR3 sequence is CASSRQGGLTYEQYF. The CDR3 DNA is TGTGCCAGCAGTAGACAGGGGGGCTTAACCTACGAGCAGTACTTC.

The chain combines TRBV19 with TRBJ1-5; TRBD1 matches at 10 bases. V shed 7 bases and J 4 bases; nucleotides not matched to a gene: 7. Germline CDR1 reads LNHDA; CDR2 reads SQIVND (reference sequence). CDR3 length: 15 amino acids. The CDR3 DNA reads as TGTGCCAGTACCACGACAGGGGGCGTAAATCAGCCCCAGCATTTT. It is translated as CASTTTGGVNQPQHF.

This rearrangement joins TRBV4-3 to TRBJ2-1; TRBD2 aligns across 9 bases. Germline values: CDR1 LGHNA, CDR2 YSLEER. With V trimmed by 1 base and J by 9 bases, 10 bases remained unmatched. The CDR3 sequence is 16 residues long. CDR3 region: CASSQGVAGGPGEQFF. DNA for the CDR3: TGCGCCAGCAGCCAAGGGGTGGCGGGGGGGCCCGGTGAGCAGTTCTTC.

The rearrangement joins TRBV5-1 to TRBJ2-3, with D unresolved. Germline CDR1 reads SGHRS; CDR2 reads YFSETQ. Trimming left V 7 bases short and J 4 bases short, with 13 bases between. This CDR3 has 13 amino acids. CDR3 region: CASAIQYSDTQYF. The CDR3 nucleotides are TGCGCCAGCGCGATACAGTATTCAGATACGCAGTATTTT. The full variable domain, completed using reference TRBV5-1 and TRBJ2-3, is KAGVTQTPRYLIKTRGQQVTLSCSPISGHRSVSWYQQTPGQGLQFLFEYFSETQRNKGNFPGRFSGRQFSNSRSEMNVSTLELGDSALYLCASAIQYSDTQYFGPGTRLTVL.

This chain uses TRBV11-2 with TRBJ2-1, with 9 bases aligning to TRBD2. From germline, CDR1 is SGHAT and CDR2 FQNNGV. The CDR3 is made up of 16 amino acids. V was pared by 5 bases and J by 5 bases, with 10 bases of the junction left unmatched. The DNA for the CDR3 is TGTGCCAGCAGCCCCACCCGGCTAGCGGGGAACAATGAGCAGTTCTTC. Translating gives CASSPTRLAGNNEQFF. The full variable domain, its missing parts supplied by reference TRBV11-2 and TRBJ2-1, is EAGVAQSPRYKIIEKRQSVAFWCNPISGHATLYWYQQILGQGPKLLIQFQNNGVVDDSQLPKDRFSAERLKGVDSTLKIQPAKLEDSAVYLCASSPTRLAGNNEQFFGPGTRLTVL.